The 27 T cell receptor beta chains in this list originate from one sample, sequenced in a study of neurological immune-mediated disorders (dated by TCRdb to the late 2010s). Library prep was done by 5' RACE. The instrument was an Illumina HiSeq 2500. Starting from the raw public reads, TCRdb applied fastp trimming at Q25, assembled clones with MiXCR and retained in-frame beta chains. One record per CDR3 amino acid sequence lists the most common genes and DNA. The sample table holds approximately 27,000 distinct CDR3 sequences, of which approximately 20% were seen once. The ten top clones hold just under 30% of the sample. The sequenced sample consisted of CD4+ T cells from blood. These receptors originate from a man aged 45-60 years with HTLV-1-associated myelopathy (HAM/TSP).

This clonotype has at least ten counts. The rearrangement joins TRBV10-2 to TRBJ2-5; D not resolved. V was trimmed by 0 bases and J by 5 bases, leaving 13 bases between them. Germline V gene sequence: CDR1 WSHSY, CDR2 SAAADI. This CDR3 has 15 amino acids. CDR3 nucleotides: TGCGCCAGCAGTGAGTCGAATATCGCGACGGAGACCCAGTACTTC. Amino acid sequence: CASSESNIATETQYF.

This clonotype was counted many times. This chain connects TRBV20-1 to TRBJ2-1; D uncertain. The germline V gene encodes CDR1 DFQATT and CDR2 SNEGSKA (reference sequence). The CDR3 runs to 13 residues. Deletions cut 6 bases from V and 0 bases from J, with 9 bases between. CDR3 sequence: CSAPPSSYNEQFF. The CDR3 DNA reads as TGCAGTGCCCCCCCGAGCTCCTACAATGAGCAGTTCTTC.

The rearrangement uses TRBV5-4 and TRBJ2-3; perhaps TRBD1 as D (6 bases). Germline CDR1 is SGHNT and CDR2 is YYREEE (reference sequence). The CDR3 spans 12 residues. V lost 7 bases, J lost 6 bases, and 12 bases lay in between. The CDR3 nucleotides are TGTGCCAGCGGCATTCAGGGGGATACGCAGTATTTT. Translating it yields CASGIQGDTQYF.

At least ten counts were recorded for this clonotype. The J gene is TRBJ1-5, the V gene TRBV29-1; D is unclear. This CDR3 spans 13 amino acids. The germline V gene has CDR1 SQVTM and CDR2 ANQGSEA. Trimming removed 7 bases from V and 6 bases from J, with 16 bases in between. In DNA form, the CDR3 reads TGCAGCGCCGAGGTGGGCGCGGGTCAGCCCCAGCATTTT. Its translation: CSAEVGAGQPQHF.

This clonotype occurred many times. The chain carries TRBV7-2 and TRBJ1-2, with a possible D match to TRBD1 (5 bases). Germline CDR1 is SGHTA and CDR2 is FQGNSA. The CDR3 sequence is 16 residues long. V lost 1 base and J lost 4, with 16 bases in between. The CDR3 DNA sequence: TGTGCCAGCAGCTTAGAACCCTGGGGGAGGGCCTATGGCTACACCTTC. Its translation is CASSLEPWGRAYGYTF.

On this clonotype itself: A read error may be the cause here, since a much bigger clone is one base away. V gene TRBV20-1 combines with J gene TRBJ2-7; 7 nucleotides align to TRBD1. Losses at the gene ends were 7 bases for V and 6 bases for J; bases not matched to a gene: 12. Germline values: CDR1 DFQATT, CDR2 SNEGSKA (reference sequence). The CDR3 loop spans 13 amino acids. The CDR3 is CSVPRNRGSEQYF. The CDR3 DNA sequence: TGCAGTGTACCGAGGAACAGGGGTTCCGAGCAGTACTTC.

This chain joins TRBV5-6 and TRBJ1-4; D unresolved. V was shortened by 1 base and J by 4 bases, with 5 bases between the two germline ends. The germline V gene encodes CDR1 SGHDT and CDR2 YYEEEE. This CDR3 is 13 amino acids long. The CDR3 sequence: CASSLKGNEKLFF. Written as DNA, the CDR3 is TGTGCCAGCAGCTTGAAGGGTAATGAAAAACTGTTTTTT.

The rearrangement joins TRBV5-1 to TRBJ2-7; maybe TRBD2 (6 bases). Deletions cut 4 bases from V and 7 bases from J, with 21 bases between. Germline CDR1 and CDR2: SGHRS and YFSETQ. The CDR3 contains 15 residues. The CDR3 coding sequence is TGCGCCAGCAGCAGCGAACCGGTATTAGCGGTAGAGCAGTACTTC. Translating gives CASSSEPVLAVEQYF.

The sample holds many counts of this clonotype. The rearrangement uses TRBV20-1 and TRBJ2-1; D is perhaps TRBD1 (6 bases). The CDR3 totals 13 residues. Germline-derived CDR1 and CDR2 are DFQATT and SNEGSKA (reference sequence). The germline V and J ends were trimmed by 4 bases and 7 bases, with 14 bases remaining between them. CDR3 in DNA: TGCAGTGCTAAACTGAGGGGGTTTAATGAGCAGTTCTTC. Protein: CSAKLRGFNEQFF.

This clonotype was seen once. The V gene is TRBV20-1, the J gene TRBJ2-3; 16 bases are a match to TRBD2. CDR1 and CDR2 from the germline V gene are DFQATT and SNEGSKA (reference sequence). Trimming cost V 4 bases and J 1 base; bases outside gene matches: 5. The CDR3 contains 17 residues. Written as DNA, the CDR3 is TGCAGTGCTAAGGGGACTAGCGGGGGGGGACGCACAGATACGCAGTATTTT. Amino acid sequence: CSAKGTSGGGRTDTQYF.

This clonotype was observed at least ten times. CDR3 region: CASSPPTGEVRNTEAFF. The CDR3 region has the DNA TGTGCCAGCAGTCCACCGACAGGGGAAGTAAGGAACACTGAAGCTTTCTTT. The V call is TRBV6-2 or TRBV6-3, the J call TRBJ1-1; 8 nucleotides agree with TRBD1. Losses at the gene ends were 5 bases for V and 1 base for J; bases not matched to a gene: 12. The CDR3 length is 17 residues. CDR1 and CDR2 from the germline V gene are MNHEY and SVGEGT.

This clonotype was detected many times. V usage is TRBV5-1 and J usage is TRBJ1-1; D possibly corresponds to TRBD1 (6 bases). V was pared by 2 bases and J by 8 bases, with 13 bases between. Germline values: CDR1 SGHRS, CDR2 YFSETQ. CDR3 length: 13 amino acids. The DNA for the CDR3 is TGCGCCAGCAGCTTTAGGGGGGTTACCGAAGCTTTCTTT. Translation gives CASSFRGVTEAFF.

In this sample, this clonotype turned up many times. CDR3 amino acids: CSARVRTVDEQYF. In DNA form, the CDR3 reads TGCAGTGCTAGAGTCCGGACAGTGGACGAGCAGTACTTC. The chain is built from TRBV20-1 and TRBJ2-7; tentative D call: TRBD1 (6 bases). The CDR3 has 13 residues. Trimming left V 1 base short and J 5 bases short, with 12 bases between. The germline V gene has CDR1 DFQATT and CDR2 SNEGSKA (reference sequence).

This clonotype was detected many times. CDR3 nucleotides: TGCGCCAGCAGCAGATGGGACAGGGGGAAAGACACCATATATTTT. This encodes CASSRWDRGKDTIYF. This chain connects TRBV5-1 to TRBJ1-3, with 11 bases lining up with TRBD1. The germline V gene has CDR1 SGHRS and CDR2 YFSETQ. Trimming cost V 4 bases and J 8 bases; bases outside gene matches: 8. The CDR3 length is 15 residues.

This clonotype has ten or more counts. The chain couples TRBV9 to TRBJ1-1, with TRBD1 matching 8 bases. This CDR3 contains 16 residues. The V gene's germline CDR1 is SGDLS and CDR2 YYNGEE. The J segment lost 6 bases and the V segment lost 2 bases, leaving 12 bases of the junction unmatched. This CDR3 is CASSVTPTGDRAEAFF. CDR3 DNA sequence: TGTGCCAGCAGCGTTACTCCGACAGGGGATAGGGCTGAAGCTTTCTTT.

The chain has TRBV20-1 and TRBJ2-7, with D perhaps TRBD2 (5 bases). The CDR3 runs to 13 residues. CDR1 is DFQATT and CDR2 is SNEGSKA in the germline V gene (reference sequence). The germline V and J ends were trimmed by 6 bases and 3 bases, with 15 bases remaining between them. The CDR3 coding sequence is TGCAGTGCAACGTCCGGAGGAAGCTACGAGCAGTACTTC. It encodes CSATSGGSYEQYF.

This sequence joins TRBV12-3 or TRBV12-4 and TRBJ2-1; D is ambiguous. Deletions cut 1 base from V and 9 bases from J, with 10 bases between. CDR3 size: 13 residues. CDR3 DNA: TGTGCCAGCAGTTTAGGGTCCATCGGTGAGCAGTTCTTC. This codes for CASSLGSIGEQFF.

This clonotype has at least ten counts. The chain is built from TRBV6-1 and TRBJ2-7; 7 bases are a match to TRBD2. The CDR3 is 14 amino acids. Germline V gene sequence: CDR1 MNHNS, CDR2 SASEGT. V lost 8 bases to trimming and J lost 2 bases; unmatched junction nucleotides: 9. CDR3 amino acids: CASHQVGGPYEQYF. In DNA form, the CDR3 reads TGTGCCAGCCACCAAGTGGGAGGGCCCTACGAGCAGTACTTC.

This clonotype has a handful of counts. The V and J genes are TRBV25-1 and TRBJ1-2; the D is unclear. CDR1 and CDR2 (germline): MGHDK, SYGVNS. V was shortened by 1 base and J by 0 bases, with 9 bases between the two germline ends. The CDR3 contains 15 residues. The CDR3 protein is CASSELYGANYGYTF. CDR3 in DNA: TGTGCCAGCAGTGAATTGTACGGAGCTAACTATGGCTACACCTTC.

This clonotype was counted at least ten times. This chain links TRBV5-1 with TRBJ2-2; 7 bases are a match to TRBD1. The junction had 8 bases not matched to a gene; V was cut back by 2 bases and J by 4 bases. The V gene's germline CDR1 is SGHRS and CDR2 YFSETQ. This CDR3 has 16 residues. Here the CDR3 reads CASSLTGDGGTGELFF. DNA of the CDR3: TGCGCCAGCAGCTTAACAGGGGATGGAGGCACCGGGGAGCTGTTTTTT.

In nucleotides, the CDR3 is TGTGCCAGCAGTTTAAGGGGGAATGGCTACACCTTC. Its protein is CASSLRGNGYTF. The V and J genes are TRBV12-3 or TRBV12-4 and TRBJ1-2; maybe TRBD1 (6 bases). V lost 2 bases and J lost 6, with 7 bases in between. The CDR3 runs to 12 residues.

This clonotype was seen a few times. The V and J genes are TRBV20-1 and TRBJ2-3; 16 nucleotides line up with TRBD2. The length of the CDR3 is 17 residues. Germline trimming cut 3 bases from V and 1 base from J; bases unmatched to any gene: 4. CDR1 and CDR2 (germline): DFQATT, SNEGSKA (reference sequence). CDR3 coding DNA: TGCAGTGCTAGGGGGACTAGCGGGAGGGGGCGCACAGATACGCAGTATTTT. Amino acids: CSARGTSGRGRTDTQYF.

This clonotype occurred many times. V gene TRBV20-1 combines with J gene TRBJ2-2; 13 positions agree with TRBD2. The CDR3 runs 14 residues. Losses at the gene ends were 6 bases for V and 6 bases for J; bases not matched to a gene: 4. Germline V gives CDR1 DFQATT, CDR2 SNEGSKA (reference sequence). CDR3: CSAGTSGASGELFF. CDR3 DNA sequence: TGCAGTGCAGGGACTAGCGGGGCCTCCGGGGAGCTGTTTTTT.

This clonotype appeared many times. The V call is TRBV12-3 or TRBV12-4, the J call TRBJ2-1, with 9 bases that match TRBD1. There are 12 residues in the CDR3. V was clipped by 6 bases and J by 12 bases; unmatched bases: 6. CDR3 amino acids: CASSPNRGLQFF. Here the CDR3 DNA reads TGTGCCAGCAGCCCGAACAGGGGGCTGCAGTTCTTC.

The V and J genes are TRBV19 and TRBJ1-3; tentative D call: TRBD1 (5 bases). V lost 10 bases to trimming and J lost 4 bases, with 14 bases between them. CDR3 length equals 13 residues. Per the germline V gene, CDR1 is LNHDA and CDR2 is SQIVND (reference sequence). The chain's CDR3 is CATDGAAGNTIYF. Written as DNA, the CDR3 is TGTGCCACCGACGGGGCCGCGGGAAACACCATATATTTT.

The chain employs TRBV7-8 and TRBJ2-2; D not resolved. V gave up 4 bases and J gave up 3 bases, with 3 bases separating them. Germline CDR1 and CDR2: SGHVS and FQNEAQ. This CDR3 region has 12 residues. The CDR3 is CASSSDTGELFF. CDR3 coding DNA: TGTGCCAGCAGCTCGGACACCGGGGAGCTGTTTTTT.

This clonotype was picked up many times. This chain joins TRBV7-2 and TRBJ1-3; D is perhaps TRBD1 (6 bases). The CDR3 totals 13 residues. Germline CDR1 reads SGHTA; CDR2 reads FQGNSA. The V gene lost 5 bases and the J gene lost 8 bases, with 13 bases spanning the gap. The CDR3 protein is CASSVTQGHTIYF. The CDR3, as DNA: TGTGCCAGCAGCGTGACACAGGGTCACACCATATATTTT.